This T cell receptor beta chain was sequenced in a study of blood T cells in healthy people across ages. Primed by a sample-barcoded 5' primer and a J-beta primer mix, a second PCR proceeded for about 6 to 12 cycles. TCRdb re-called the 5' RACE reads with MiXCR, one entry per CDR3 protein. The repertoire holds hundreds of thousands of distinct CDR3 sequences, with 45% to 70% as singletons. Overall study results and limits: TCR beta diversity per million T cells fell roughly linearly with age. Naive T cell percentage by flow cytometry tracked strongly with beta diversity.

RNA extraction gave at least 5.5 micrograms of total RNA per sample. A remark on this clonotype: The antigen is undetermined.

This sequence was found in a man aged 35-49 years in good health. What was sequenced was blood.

For the CDR3, the DNA is TGTGCCAGCAGAGACCCAGGGGGGACGCAGTATTTT. Amino acids: CASRDPGGTQYF. The chain links TRBV2 to TRBJ2-3, with D possibly TRBD1 on 7 matching bases. Between the trimmed V and J ends, which lost 6 bases and 9 bases, there was a span of 13 bases. This CDR3 comprises 12 residues. The V gene's germline CDR1 is SNHLY and CDR2 FYNNEI.